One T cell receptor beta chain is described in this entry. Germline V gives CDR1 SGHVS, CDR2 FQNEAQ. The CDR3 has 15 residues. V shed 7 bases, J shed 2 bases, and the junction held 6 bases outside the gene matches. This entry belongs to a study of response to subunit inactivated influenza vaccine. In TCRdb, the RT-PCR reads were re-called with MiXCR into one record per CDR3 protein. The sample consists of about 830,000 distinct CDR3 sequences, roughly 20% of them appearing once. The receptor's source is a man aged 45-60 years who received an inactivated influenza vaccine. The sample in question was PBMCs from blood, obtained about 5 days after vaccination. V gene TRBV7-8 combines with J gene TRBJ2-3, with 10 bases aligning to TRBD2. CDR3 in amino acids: CASTRTSGSTDTQYF. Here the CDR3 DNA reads TGTGCCAGCACCAGGACTAGCGGTTCCACAGATACGCAGTATTTT.